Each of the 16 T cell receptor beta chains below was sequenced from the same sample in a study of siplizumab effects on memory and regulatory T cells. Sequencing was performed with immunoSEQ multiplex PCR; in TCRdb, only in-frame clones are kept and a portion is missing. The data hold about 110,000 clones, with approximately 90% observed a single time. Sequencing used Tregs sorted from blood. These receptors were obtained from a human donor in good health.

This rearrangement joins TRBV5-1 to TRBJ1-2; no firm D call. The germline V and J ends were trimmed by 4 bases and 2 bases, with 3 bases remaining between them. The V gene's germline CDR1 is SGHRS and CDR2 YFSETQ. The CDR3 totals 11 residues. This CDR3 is CASSDNYGYTF. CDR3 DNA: TGCGCCAGCAGCGACAACTATGGCTACACCTTC.

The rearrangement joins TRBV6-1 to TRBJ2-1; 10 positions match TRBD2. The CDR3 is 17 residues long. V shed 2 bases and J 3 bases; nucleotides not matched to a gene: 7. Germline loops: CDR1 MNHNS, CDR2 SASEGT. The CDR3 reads CASSERLPSGSYNEQFF. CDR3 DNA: TGTGCCAGCAGTGAACGACTTCCTAGCGGGAGCTACAATGAGCAGTTCTTC.

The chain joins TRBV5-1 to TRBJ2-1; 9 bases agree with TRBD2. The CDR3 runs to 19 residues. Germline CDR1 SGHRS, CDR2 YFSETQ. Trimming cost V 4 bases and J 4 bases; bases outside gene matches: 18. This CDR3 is CASSQETRRGLAGYNEQFF. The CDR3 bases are TGCGCCAGCAGCCAGGAGACACGGAGGGGACTAGCCGGATACAATGAGCAGTTCTTC.

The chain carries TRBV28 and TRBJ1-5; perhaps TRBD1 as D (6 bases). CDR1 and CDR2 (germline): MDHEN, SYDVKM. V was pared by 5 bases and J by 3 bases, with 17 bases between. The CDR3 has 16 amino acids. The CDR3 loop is CASSLKQGRNNQPQHF. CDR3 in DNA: TGTGCCAGCAGTCTAAAACAGGGCAGAAACAATCAGCCCCAGCATTTT.

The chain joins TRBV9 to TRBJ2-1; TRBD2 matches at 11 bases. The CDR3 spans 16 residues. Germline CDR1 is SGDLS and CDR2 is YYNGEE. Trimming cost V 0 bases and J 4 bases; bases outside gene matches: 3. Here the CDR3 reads CASSVASGRPYNEQFF. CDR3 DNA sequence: TGTGCCAGCAGCGTAGCTAGCGGGAGGCCTTACAATGAGCAGTTCTTC.

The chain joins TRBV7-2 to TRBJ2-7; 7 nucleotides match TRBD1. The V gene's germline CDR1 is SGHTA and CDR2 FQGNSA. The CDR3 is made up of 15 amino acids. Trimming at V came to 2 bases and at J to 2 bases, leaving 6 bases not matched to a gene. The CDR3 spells CASSLLRDSPYEQYF. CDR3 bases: TGTGCCAGCAGCTTACTTAGGGACAGTCCCTACGAGCAGTACTTC. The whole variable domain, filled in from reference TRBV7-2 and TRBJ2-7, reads GAGVSQSPSNKVTEKGKDVELRCDPISGHTALYWYRQSLGQGLEFLIYFQGNSAPDKSGLPSDRFSAERTGGSVSTLTIQRTQQEDSAVYLCASSLLRDSPYEQYFGPGTRLTVT.

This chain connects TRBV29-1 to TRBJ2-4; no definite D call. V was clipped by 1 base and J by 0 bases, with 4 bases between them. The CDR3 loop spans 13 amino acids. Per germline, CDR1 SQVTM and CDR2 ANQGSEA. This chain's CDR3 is CSVEGLAKNIQYF. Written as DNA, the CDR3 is TGCAGCGTTGAAGGGCTAGCCAAAAACATTCAGTACTTC.

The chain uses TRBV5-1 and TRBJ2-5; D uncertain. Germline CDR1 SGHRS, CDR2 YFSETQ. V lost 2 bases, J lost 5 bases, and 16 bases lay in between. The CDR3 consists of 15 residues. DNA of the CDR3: TGCGCCAGCAGCTTCGAACAGCCTTCCAGGGAGACCCAGTACTTC. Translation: CASSFEQPSRETQYF.

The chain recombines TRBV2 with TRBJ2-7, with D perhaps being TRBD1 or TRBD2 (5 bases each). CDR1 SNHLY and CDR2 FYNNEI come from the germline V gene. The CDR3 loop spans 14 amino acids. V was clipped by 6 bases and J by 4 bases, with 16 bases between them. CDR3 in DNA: TGTGCCAGCAGCTACGGGACGGGCCCTTACGAGCAGTACTTC. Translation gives CASSYGTGPYEQYF.

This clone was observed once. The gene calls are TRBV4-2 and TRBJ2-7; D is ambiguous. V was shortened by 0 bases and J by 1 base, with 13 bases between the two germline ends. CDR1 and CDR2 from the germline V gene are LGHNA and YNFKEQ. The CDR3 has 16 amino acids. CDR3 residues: CASSQDNTLRSYEQYF. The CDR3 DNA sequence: TGTGCCAGCAGCCAAGATAACACCCTTAGATCCTACGAGCAGTACTTC.

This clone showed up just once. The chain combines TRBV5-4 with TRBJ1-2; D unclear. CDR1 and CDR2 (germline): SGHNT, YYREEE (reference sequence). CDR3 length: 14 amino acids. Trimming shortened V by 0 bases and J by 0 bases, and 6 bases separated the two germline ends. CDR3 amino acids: CASSLVSSNYGYTF. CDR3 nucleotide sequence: TGTGCCAGCAGCTTGGTCAGCTCTAACTATGGCTACACCTTC.

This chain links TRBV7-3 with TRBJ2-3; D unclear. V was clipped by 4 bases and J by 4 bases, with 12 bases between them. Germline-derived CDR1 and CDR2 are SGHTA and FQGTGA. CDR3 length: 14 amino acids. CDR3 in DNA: TGTGCCAGCAGCTCCTTCCGGGCGGCAGATACGCAGTATTTT. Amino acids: CASSSFRAADTQYF.

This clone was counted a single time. The CDR3, as DNA: TGTGCCACCAGGGCAGCCGGCCGGGACACCGGGGAGCTGTTTTTT. Protein product: CATRAAGRDTGELFF. The chain combines TRBV15 with TRBJ2-2; no clear D. V was clipped by 6 bases and J by 3 bases, with 14 bases between them. Germline CDR1 reads LNHNV; CDR2 reads YYDKDF (reference sequence). The CDR3 sequence is 15 residues long.

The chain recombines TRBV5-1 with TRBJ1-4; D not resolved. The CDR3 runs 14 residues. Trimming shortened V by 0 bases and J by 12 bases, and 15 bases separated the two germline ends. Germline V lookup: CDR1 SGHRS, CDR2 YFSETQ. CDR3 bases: TGCGCCAGCAGCTTGGCCGGTTGGCAAGAGGAACTGTTTTTT. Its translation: CASSLAGWQEELFF.

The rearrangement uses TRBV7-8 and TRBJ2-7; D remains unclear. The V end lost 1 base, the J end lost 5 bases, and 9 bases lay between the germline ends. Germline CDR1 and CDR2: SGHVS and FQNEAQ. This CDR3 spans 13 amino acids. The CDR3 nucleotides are TGTGCCAGCAGCTTAGGTACAGCCCACGAGCAGTACTTC. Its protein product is CASSLGTAHEQYF. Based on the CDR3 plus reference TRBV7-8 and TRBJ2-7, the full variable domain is GAGVSQSPRYKVAKRGQDVALRCDPISGHVSLFWYQQALGQGPEFLTYFQNEAQLDKSGLPSDRFFAERPEGSVSTLKIQRTQQEDSAVYLCASSLGTAHEQYFGPGTRLTVT.

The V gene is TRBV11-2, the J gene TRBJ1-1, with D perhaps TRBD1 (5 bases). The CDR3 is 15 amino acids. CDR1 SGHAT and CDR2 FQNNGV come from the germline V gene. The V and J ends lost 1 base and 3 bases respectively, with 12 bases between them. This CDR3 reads CASSLGTGVDTEAFF. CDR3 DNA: TGTGCCAGCAGCTTAGGGACGGGGGTCGACACTGAAGCTTTCTTT.